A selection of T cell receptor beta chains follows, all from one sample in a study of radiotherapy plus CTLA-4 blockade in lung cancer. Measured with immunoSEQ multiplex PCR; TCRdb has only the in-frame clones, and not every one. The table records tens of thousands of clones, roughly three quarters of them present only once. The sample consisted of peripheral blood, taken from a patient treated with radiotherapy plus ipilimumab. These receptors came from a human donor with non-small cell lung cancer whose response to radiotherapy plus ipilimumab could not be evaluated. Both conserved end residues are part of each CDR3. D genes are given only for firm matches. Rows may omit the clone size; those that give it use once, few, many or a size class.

CDR3nt: TGCAGCGTTCAACCGGGACAAACCAACACTGAAGCTTTCTTT; CDR3aa: CSVQPGQTNTEAFF; abundance: NA; j_gene: TRBJ1-1; v_gene: TRBV29-1; d_gene: NA
CDR3nt: TGTGCCAGTAGTCGTCAAGGACAGGTAAACACTGAAGCTTTCTTT; CDR3aa: CASSRQGQVNTEAFF; abundance: NA; j_gene: TRBJ1-1; v_gene: TRBV19; d_gene: TRBD1
CDR3nt: TGTGCCAGCAGTATGCCCGGGACAGGGTTATACGAGCAGTACTTC; CDR3aa: CASSMPGTGLYEQYF; abundance: few; j_gene: TRBJ2-7; v_gene: TRBV28; d_gene: TRBD1
CDR3nt: TGTGCCAACTTACGCCGGGACAGGGCCTACTATGGCTACACCTTC; CDR3aa: CANLRRDRAYYGYTF; abundance: NA; j_gene: TRBJ1-2; v_gene: TRBV6-4; d_gene: TRBD1
CDR3nt: TGTGCCAGCAGCTTAAGGTGGGCAGGGGGCAAGAATGAGCAGTTCTTC; CDR3aa: CASSLRWAGGKNEQFF; abundance: NA; j_gene: TRBJ2-1; v_gene: TRBV7-2; d_gene: TRBD1
CDR3nt: TGTGCCAGCAGTGATACCCGACAGGGACACAATGAGCAGTTCTTC; CDR3aa: CASSDTRQGHNEQFF; abundance: NA; j_gene: TRBJ2-1; v_gene: TRBV25-1; d_gene: TRBD1
CDR3nt: TGCGCCAGCAGCGCAGGGACAGAAAATTCACCCCTCCACTTT; CDR3aa: CASSAGTENSPLHF; abundance: NA; j_gene: TRBJ1-6; v_gene: TRBV5-1; d_gene: TRBD1
CDR3nt: TGTGCCAGCAGCTTTGCCCCAGGGTACACTAGCAATCAGCCCCAGCATTTT; CDR3aa: CASSFAPGYTSNQPQHF; abundance: NA; j_gene: TRBJ1-5; v_gene: TRBV11-1; d_gene: NA
CDR3nt: TGTGCCAGCAGCGTAGGGGAGGGAAGCACAGATACGCAGTATTTT; CDR3aa: CASSVGEGSTDTQYF; abundance: NA; j_gene: TRBJ2-3; v_gene: TRBV9; d_gene: TRBD2
CDR3nt: TGTGCCAGCAGCTTAGGGGACTTAAGAGAGACCCAGTACTTC; CDR3aa: CASSLGDLRETQYF; abundance: few; j_gene: TRBJ2-5; v_gene: TRBV7-2; d_gene: NA
CDR3nt: TGTGCCAGCAGCCCCTACAGGGGAAGGATGGATGAAAAACTGTTTTTT; CDR3aa: CASSPYRGRMDEKLFF; abundance: NA; j_gene: TRBJ1-4; v_gene: TRBV5-5; d_gene: TRBD1
CDR3nt: TGTGCCAGCAGCCCTGGGGGGAGTGTGTACCAAGAGACCCAGTACTTC; CDR3aa: CASSPGGSVYQETQYF; abundance: NA; j_gene: TRBJ2-5; v_gene: TRBV28; d_gene: NA
CDR3nt: TGTGCCAGTAGTATGAGGGTCTCTGGGGCCAACGTCCTGACTTTC; CDR3aa: CASSMRVSGANVLTF; abundance: NA; j_gene: TRBJ2-6; v_gene: TRBV19; d_gene: NA
CDR3nt: TGTGCCAGCAGCTTAAAAGGTACTGGAGTGGGTAGCCATAAGCAGTACTTC; CDR3aa: CASSLKGTGVGSHKQYF; abundance: few; j_gene: TRBJ2-7; v_gene: TRBV11-2; d_gene: NA
CDR3nt: TGTGCCAGCTCACGCAGCGGACAGGCTTCTAACTATGGCTACACCTTC; CDR3aa: CASSRSGQASNYGYTF; abundance: NA; j_gene: TRBJ1-2; v_gene: TRBV18; d_gene: TRBD1
CDR3nt: TGCGCCAGCAGCCAAGATCTAGTGAGACGTAATCAGCCCCAGCATTTT; CDR3aa: CASSQDLVRRNQPQHF; abundance: medium-sized; j_gene: TRBJ1-5; v_gene: TRBV4-3; d_gene: NA
CDR3nt: TGTGCCAGCACCCCCGCAGGAGGCCCTACGAAACAGTACTTC; CDR3aa: CASTPAGGPTKQYF; abundance: NA; j_gene: TRBJ2-7; v_gene: TRBV28; d_gene: NA
CDR3nt: TGTGCCAGCAACCTTGGACAGGGGGCATACACCATATATTTT; CDR3aa: CASNLGQGAYTIYF; abundance: NA; j_gene: TRBJ1-3; v_gene: TRBV5-8; d_gene: TRBD1
CDR3nt: TGTGCCAGCAGCTCAACTAGCGCTGGGAGGTACGAGCAGTACTTC; CDR3aa: CASSSTSAGRYEQYF; abundance: NA; j_gene: TRBJ2-7; v_gene: TRBV7-2; d_gene: TRBD2
CDR3nt: TGTGCCAGCAGCCATGGGGCGGGACTAGCATCGGATACGCAGTATTTT; CDR3aa: CASSHGAGLASDTQYF; abundance: NA; j_gene: TRBJ2-3; v_gene: TRBV7-2; d_gene: TRBD2
CDR3nt: TGTGCCAGCAGCTTACTTAGCGGGAACCCGGCAGATACGCAGTATTTT; CDR3aa: CASSLLSGNPADTQYF; abundance: NA; j_gene: TRBJ2-3; v_gene: TRBV7-8; d_gene: TRBD2
CDR3nt: TGTGCCAGCAGCTTGGGGGCTAGCTCTGGAAACACCATATATTTT; CDR3aa: CASSLGASSGNTIYF; abundance: few; j_gene: TRBJ1-3; v_gene: TRBV7-2; d_gene: NA
CDR3nt: TGTGCCAGCAGCGTAGCAGGGGGCGCGGGGGATACGCAGTATTTT; CDR3aa: CASSVAGGAGDTQYF; abundance: NA; j_gene: TRBJ2-3; v_gene: TRBV9; d_gene: TRBD1